The rows below give T cell receptor beta chains drawn from one sample of a study of blood T cells in healthy people across ages. TCRdb ran MiXCR on the 5' RACE reads and lists one entry per CDR3 protein. The sample yields about a million distinct CDR3 sequences, 35% to 45% seen once. The sequenced sample consisted of blood. The receptors stem from a man aged 18 to 35 in good health. Each CDR3 is given with its conserved first and last residue. Fields, in order: clone size, V gene, D gene, J gene, CDR3 protein, CDR3 DNA. D genes are given only for firm matches. Clone sizes are given selectively: once, few, many, or a class where the clone is expanded.

>few|TRBV30|TRBD1|TRBJ2-5
CAWSVGTGLETQYF
TGTGCCTGGAGTGTTGGGACAGGGCTGGAGACCCAGTACTTC
>NA|TRBV10-3|NA|TRBJ1-5
CATGQTQPQHF
TGTGCCACAGGACAGACACAGCCCCAGCATTTT
>NA|TRBV20-1|TRBD2|TRBJ2-5
CSAGTSEETQYF
TGCAGTGCTGGGACTAGCGAAGAGACCCAGTACTTC
>few|TRBV4-3|NA|TRBJ2-2
CSSSQDSLNTGELFF
TGCTCCAGCAGCCAAGACAGCTTGAACACCGGGGAGCTGTTTTTT
>few|TRBV6-1|NA|TRBJ2-1
CASRESSYNEQFF
TGTGCCAGCAGGGAGAGCTCCTACAATGAGCAGTTCTTC
>NA|TRBV27|NA|TRBJ1-1
CASSFKGGTEAFF
TGTGCCAGCAGTTTTAAGGGGGGTACTGAAGCTTTCTTT
>NA|TRBV27|NA|TRBJ2-1
CASSSTPGRTTSYNEQFF
TGTGCCAGCAGTTCCACCCCGGGACGGACGACCTCCTACAATGAGCAGTTCTTC
>NA|TRBV7-9|NA|TRBJ2-7
CASSLGDSGSYEQYF
TGTGCCAGCAGCTTAGGGGATAGCGGTTCCTACGAGCAGTACTTC
>NA|TRBV7-2|NA|TRBJ2-5
CASSRDLNNEQYF
TGTGCCAGCAGCAGGGACTTAAACAATGAGCAGTACTTC
>few|TRBV30|NA|TRBJ1-2
CAWSVHTIPYGYTF
TGTGCCTGGAGTGTACATACCATTCCCTATGGCTACACCTTC
>few|TRBV20-1|NA|TRBJ1-2
CSARDPGGRSYGYTF
TGCAGTGCTAGAGACCCCGGGGGCAGGAGCTATGGCTACACCTTC
>NA|TRBV6-2/TRBV6-3|TRBD1|TRBJ2-3
CASSYDRATDTQYF
TGTGCCAGCAGTTACGACAGGGCCACAGATACGCAGTATTTT
>few|TRBV7-9|TRBD1|TRBJ1-2
CASLGQGDYYGYTF
TGTGCCAGCCTTGGACAGGGGGATTATTATGGCTACACCTTC
>few|TRBV6-5|NA|TRBJ1-5
CASSIGPNGNQPQHF
TGTGCCAGCAGCATTGGACCGAACGGCAATCAGCCCCAGCATTTT
>NA|TRBV7-3|TRBD2|TRBJ2-7
CASSFSGGPSSYNEQYF
TGTGCCAGCAGTTTTAGCGGGGGCCCTAGCTCCTACAATGAGCAGTACTTC
>NA|TRBV28|NA|TRBJ1-5
CTSGQPKHF
TGTACCTCAGGTCAGCCCAAGCATTTT